This is a list of T cell receptor beta chains from one sample in a study of T cells in Graves' hyperthyroidism and ophthalmopathy. TCRdb reanalysed the multiplex PCR reads using MiXCR and keeps one entry per CDR3 protein. Here the sample spans 560,000 or so distinct CDR3 sequences, around 46% being singletons. The sequenced sample consisted of peripheral blood or thyroid tissue (not recorded which). The receptors derive from a woman aged 18 to 35 with Graves' hyperthyroidism. Both conserved end residues are part of each CDR3. Fields, in order: V gene, J gene, clone size, D gene, CDR3 DNA, CDR3 protein. A D gene is named only where the DNA matches it firmly. Only some rows state a clone size, as once, few, many or a class for expanded clones.

TRBV9,TRBJ2-7,-,TRBD2,TGTGCCAGCGGACCCTTTAGCGGGAGCTACGAGCAGTACTTC,CASGPFSGSYEQYF
TRBV5-1,TRBJ1-1,-,-,TGCGCCAGCAGCCCCCTTTGGGAGGCGGGGAACACTGAAGCTTTCTTT,CASSPLWEAGNTEAFF
TRBV7-2,TRBJ2-5,-,-,TGTGCCAGCAGCTTATACTCCCCGGATCAAGAGACCCAGTACTTC,CASSLYSPDQETQYF
TRBV5-1,TRBJ2-7,few,-,TGCGCCAGCACCCGGTACCAGACTTCCTACGAGCAGTACTTC,CASTRYQTSYEQYF
TRBV24-1,TRBJ1-2,-,TRBD1,TGTGCCACCAGTGCAGCGCAGGGGGCGTCTGGCTACACCTTC,CATSAAQGASGYTF
TRBV3-1,TRBJ2-3,-,TRBD2,TGTGCCAGCAGCCAAGATGTGGCCACTAGCGGGAGTGCAGATACGCAGTATTTT,CASSQDVATSGSADTQYF
TRBV20-1,TRBJ2-7,-,-,TGCAGTGCTAGATCCGGGGGTAACGAGCAGTACTTC,CSARSGGNEQYF
TRBV6-1,TRBJ1-1,few,-,TGTGCCAGCAGAGGGGGGGCAGTTGGCGAAGCTTTCTTT,CASRGGAVGEAFF
TRBV10-3,TRBJ2-5,few,-,TGTGCCATCAGTGAGCTCGAGACCCAGTACTTC,CAISELETQYF
TRBV7-3,TRBJ1-2,-,TRBD1,TGTGCCAGCAGTTCCACTAGGGCCGGCCCAGGGGGCATTTATGGCTACACCTTC,CASSSTRAGPGGIYGYTF